This T cell receptor beta chain is drawn from a study of cytomegalovirus exposure and HLA in healthy donors. Details on this clone: Its target is unknown.

Study-wide points: Later on, analysis showed that most CMV-associated TCR beta chains appeared to be HLA-restricted. The authors judged a highly shared variant cluster likely a sequencing artifact. From TCR beta sequences, most subjects' HLA-A and HLA-B alleles were reportedly predicted accurately.

The germline V gene encodes CDR1 LGHNA and CDR2 YNFKEQ. The CDR3 has 16 amino acids. Deletions cut 0 bases from V and 5 bases from J, with 17 bases between. 60 Vbeta and 13 Jbeta primers were used in PCR. This table comes from immunoSEQ multiplex PCR, and its TCRdb copy is limited to in-frame clones, with some not included. Here the sample spans 130,000 or so clones, about 80% being singletons. The sequenced sample consisted of PBMCs. The sequence was collected from a woman in her thirties or forties in good health and CMV-seronegative. The V call is TRBV4-2, the J call TRBJ2-7, with a possible D match to TRBD2 (5 bases). CDR3 amino acids: CASSQEYIRTGNEQYF. The CDR3, as DNA: TGTGCCAGCAGCCAAGAATACATAAGGACGGGGAACGAGCAGTACTTC.